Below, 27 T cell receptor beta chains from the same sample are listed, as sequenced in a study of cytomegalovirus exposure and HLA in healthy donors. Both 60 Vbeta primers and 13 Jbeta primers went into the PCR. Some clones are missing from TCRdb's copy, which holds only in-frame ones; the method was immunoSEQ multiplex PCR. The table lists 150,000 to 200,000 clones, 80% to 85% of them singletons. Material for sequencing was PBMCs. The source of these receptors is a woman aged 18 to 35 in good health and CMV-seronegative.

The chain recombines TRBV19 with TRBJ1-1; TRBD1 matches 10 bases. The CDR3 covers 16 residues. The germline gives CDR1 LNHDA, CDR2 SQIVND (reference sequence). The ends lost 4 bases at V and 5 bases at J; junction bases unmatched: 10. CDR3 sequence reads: CASSKGQGRRGTEAFF. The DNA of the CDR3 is TGTGCCAGTAGTAAGGGACAGGGGCGCAGGGGTACTGAAGCTTTCTTT.

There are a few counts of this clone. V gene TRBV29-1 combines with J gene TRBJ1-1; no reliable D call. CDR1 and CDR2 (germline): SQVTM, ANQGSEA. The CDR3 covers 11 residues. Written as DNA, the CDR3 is TGCACTGGCACCTGGAACACTGAAGCTTTCTTT. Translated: CTGTWNTEAFF.

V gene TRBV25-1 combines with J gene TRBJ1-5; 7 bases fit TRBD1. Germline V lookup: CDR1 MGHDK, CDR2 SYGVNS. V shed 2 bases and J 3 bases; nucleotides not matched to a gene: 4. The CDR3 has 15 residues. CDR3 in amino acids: CASSEGGQYNQPQHF. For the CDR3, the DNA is TGTGCCAGCAGTGAAGGGGGACAGTACAATCAGCCCCAGCATTTT. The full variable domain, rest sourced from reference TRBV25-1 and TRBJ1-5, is EADIYQTPRYLVIGTGKKITLECSQTMGHDKMYWYQQDPGMELHLIHYSYGVNSTEKGDLSSESTVSRIRTEHFPLTLESARPSHTSQYLCASSEGGQYNQPQHFGDGTRLSIL.

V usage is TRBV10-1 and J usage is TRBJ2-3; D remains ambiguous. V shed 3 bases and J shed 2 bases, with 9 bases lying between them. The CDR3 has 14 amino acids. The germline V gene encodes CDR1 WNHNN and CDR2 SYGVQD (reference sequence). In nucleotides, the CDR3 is TGCGCCAGCAGTGATAGCCTTAACACAGATACGCAGTATTTT. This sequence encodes CASSDSLNTDTQYF.

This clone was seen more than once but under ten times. The CDR3 loop is CASTLTGTHEQYF. CDR3 nucleotides: TGTGCCAGCACCCTGACAGGGACCCACGAGCAGTACTTC. The chain recombines TRBV28 with TRBJ2-7; 7 nucleotides match TRBD1. CDR1 is MDHEN and CDR2 is SYDVKM in the germline V gene. V shed 7 bases, J shed 5 bases, and the junction held 8 bases outside the gene matches. This CDR3 is built from 13 residues. The variable domain in full, with the rest retrieved from reference TRBV28 and TRBJ2-7, is DVKVTQSSRYLVKRTGEKVFLECVQDMDHENMFWYRQDPGLGLRLIYFSYDVKMKEKGDIPEGYSVSREKKERFSLILESASTNQTSMYLCASTLTGTHEQYFGPGTRLTVT.

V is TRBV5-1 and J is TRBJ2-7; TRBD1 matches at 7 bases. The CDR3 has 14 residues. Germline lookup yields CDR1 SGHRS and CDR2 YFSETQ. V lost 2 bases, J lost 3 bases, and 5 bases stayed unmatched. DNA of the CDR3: TGCGCCAGCAGCTTCAGCGACAGGGACTACGAGCAGTACTTC. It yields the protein CASSFSDRDYEQYF.

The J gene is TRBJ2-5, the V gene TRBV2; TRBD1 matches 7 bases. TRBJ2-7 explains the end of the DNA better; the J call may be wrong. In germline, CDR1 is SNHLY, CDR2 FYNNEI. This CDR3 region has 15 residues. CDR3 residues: CASSESQGDSYEQYF. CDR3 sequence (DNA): TGTGCCAGCAGTGAAAGTCAGGGGGATTCATACGAGCAGTACTTC.

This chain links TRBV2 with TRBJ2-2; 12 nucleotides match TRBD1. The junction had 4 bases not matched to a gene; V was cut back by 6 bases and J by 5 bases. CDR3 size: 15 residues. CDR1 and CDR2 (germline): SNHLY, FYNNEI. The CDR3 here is CASRGQGAVTGELFF. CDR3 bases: TGTGCCAGCAGGGGACAGGGGGCAGTTACCGGGGAGCTGTTTTTT.

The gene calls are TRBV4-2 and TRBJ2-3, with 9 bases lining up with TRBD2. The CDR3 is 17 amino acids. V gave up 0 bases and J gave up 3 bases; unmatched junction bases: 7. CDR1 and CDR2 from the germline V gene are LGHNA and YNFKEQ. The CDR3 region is CASSQDAQRGATDTQYF. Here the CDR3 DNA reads TGTGCCAGCAGCCAAGATGCCCAGCGGGGGGCGACAGATACGCAGTATTTT.

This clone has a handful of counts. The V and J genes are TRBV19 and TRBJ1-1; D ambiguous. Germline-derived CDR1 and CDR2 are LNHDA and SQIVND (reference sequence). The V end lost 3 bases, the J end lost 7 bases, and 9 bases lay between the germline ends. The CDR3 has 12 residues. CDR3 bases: TGTGCCAGTAGTATTCGGCAGGATGAAGCTTTCTTT. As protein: CASSIRQDEAFF.

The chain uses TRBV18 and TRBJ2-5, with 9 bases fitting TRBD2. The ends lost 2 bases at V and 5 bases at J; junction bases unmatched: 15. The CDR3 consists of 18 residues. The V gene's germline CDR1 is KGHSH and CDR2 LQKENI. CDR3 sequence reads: CASSPGLAGIGGTETQYF. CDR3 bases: TGTGCCAGCTCACCAGGGCTAGCGGGGATCGGGGGCACGGAGACCCAGTACTTC.

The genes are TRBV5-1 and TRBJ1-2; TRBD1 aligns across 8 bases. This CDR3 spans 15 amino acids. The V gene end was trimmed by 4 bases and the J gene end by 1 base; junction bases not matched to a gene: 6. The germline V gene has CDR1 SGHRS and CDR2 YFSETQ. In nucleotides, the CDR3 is TGCGCCAGCAGCATTCAGACAGGGGTTAACTATGGCTACACCTTC. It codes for CASSIQTGVNYGYTF. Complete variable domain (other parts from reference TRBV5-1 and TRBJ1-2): KAGVTQTPRYLIKTRGQQVTLSCSPISGHRSVSWYQQTPGQGLQFLFEYFSETQRNKGNFPGRFSGRQFSNSRSEMNVSTLELGDSALYLCASSIQTGVNYGYTFGSGTRLTVV.

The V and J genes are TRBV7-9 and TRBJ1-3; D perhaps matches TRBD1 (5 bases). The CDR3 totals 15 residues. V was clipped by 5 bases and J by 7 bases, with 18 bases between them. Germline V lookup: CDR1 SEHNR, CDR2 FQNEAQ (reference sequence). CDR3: CASSPRVGIGNTIYF. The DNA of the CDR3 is TGTGCCAGCAGCCCCAGGGTAGGGATCGGTAACACCATATATTTT.

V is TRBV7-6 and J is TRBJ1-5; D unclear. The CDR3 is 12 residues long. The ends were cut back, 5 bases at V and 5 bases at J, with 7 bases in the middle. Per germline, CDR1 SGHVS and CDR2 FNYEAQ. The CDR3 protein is CASSPRDQPQHF. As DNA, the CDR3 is TGTGCCAGCAGCCCCCGAGATCAGCCCCAGCATTTT.

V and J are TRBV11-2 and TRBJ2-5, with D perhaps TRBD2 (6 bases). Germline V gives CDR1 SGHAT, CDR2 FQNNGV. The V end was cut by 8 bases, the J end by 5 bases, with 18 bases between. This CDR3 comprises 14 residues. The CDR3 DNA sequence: TGTGCCAGCGAAGGCGAGGAGGGTGTGGAGACCCAGTACTTC. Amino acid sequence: CASEGEEGVETQYF.

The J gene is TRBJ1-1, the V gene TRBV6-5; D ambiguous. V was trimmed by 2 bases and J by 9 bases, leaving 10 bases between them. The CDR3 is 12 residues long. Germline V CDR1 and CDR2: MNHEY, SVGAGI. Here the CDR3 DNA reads TGTGCCAGCAGTTACCGGGGTGGACAAGCTTTCTTT. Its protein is CASSYRGGQAFF.

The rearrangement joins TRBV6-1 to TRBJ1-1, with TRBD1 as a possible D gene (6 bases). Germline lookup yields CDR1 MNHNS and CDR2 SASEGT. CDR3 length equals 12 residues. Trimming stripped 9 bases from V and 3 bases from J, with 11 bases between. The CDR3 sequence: CASTQGYTEAFF. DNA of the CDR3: TGTGCCAGTACACAGGGTTACACTGAAGCTTTCTTT.

Here the CDR3 DNA reads TGTGCCAGTCAGGGGATCGGACAGGTCGGGAACACTGAAGCTTTCTTT. Protein product: CASQGIGQVGNTEAFF. The chain uses TRBV27 and TRBJ1-1; 7 bases are a match to TRBD1. V was clipped by 9 bases and J by 1 base; unmatched bases: 14. CDR3 length equals 16 residues. Germline assignment: CDR1 MNHEY and CDR2 SMNVEV (reference sequence).

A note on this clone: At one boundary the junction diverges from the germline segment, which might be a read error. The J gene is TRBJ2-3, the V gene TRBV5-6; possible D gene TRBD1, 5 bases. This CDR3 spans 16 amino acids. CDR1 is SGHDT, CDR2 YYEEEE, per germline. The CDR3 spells CASSQQTGYTTDTRYF. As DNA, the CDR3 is TGTGCCAGCAGCCAACAAACAGGATACACAACAGATACGCGGTATTTT.

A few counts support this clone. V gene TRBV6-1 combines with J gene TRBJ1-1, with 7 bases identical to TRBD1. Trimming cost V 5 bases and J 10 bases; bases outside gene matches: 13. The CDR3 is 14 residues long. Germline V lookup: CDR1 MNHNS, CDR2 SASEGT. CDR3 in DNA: TGTGCCAGCAGTCTTAAGACAGGGCCCCTGGGAGCTTTCTTT. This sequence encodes CASSLKTGPLGAFF.

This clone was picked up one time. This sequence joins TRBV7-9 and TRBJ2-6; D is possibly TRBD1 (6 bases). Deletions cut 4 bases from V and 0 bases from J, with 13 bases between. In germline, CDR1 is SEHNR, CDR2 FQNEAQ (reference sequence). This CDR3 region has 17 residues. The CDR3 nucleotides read TGTGCCAGCAGCTCGACAGGCCTTCGCTCTGGGGCCAACGTCCTGACTTTC. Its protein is CASSSTGLRSGANVLTF. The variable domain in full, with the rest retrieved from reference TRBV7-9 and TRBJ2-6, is DTGVSQNPRHKITKRGQNVTFRCDPISEHNRLYWYRQTLGQGPEFLTYFQNEAQLEKSRLLSDRFSAERPKGSFSTLEIQRTEQGDSAMYLCASSSTGLRSGANVLTFGAGSRLTVL.

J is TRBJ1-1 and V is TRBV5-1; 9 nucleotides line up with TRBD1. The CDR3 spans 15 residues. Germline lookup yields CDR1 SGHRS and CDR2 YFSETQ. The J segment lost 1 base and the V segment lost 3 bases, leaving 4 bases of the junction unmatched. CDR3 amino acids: CASSSGQGRNTEAFF. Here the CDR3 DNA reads TGCGCCAGCAGCTCGGGACAGGGAAGGAACACTGAAGCTTTCTTT.

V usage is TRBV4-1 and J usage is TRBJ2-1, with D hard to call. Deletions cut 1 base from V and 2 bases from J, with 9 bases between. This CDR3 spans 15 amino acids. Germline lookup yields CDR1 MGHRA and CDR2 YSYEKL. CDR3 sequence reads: CASSQGLRTYNEQFF. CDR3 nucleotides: TGCGCCAGCAGCCAAGGCCTGAGGACCTACAATGAGCAGTTCTTC.

The chain's CDR3 is CASSDWTRTNYEQYF. CDR3 bases: TGTGCCAGCAGTGACTGGACTAGAACTAACTACGAGCAGTACTTC. J is TRBJ2-7 and V is TRBV2, with 7 bases aligning to TRBD2. V shed 3 bases and J 3 bases; nucleotides not matched to a gene: 8. The CDR3 runs to 15 residues. Looked up from germline, CDR1 is SNHLY and CDR2 is FYNNEI. The full variable domain, with the rest looked up from reference TRBV2 and TRBJ2-7, is EPEVTQTPSHQVTQMGQEVILRCVPISNHLYFYWYRQILGQKVEFLVSFYNNEISEKSEIFDDQFSVERPDGSNFTLKIRSTKLEDSAMYFCASSDWTRTNYEQYFGPGTRLTVT.

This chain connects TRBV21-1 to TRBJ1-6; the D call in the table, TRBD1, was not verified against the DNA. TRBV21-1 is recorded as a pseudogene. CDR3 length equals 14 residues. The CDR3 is CASIRQGPNSPLHF. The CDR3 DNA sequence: TGTGCCAGCATTCGACAGGGCCCTAATTCACCCCTCCACTTT.

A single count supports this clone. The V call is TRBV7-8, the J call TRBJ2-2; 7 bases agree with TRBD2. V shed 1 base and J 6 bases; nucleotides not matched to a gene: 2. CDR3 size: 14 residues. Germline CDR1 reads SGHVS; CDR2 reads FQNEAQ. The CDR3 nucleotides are TGTGCCAGCAGCTTAGGGGGAGGGCCCGGGGAGCTGTTTTTT. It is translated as CASSLGGGPGELFF.

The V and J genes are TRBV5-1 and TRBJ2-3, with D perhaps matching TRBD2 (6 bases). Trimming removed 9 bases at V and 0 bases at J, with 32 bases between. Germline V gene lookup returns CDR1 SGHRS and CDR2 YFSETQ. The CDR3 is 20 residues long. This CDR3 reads CATRRLEPGTPVISTDTQYF. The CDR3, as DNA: TGCGCCACCAGACGCCTCGAGCCCGGGACTCCCGTAATCAGCACAGATACGCAGTATTTT.